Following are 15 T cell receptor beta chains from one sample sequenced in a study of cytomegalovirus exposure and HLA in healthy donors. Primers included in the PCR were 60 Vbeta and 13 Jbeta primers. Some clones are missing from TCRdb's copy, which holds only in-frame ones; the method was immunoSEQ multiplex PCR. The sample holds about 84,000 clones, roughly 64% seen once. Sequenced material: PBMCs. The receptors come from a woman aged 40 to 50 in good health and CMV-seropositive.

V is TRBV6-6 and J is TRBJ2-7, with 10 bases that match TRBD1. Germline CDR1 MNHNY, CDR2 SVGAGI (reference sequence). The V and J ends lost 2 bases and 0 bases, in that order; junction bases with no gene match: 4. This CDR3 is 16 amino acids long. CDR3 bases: TGTGCCAGCAGTTACCCTAGGACAGGGGGCTCCTACGAGCAGTACTTC. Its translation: CASSYPRTGGSYEQYF.

The CDR3 here is CASSWLDRGGSYEQYF. The CDR3 DNA is TGTGCCAGCAGCTGGCTGGACAGGGGAGGCTCCTACGAGCAGTACTTC. This chain joins TRBV5-4 and TRBJ2-7; 9 nucleotides agree with TRBD1. Losses at the gene ends were 3 bases for V and 0 bases for J; bases not matched to a gene: 7. Per germline, CDR1 SGHNT and CDR2 YYREEE (reference sequence). This CDR3 has 16 residues.

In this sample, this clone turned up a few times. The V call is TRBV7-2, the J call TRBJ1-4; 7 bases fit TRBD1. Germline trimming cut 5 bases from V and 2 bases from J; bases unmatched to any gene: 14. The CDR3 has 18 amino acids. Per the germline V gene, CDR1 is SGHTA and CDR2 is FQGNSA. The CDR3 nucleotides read TGTGCCAGCAGCCTGCGGGCAGGGGGTAGGAGGACTAATGAAAAACTGTTTTTT. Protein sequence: CASSLRAGGRRTNEKLFF.

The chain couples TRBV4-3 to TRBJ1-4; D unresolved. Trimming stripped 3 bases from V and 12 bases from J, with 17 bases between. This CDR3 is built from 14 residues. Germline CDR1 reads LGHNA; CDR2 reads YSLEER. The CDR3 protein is CASSHTTGGGELFF. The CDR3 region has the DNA TGCGCCAGCAGCCATACAACCGGAGGTGGGGAACTGTTTTTT.

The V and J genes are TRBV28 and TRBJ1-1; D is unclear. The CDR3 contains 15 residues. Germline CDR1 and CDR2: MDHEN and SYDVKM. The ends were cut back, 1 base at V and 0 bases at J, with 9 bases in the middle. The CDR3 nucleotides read TGTGCCAGCAGTTTATTTACAGAATTGAACACTGAAGCTTTCTTT. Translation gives CASSLFTELNTEAFF.

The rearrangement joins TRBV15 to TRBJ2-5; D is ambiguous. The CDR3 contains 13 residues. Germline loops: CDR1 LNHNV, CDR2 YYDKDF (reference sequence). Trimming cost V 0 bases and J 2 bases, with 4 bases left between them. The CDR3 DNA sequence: TGTGCCACCAGCAGAGAATTACAAGAGACCCAGTACTTC. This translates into CATSRELQETQYF.

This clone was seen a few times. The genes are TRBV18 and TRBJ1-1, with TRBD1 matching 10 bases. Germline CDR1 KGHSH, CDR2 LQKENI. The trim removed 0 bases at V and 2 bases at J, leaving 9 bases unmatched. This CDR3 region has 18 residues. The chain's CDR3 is CASSPPWGTGATNTEAFF. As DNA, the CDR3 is TGTGCCAGCTCACCACCGTGGGGGACAGGGGCGACCAACACTGAAGCTTTCTTT.

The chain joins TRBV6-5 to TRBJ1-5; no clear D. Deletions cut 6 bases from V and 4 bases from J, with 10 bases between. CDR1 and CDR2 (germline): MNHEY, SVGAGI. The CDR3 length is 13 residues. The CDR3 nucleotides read TGTGCCAGCAGCCCCTCGGGTAATCAGCCCCAGCATTTT. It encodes CASSPSGNQPQHF.

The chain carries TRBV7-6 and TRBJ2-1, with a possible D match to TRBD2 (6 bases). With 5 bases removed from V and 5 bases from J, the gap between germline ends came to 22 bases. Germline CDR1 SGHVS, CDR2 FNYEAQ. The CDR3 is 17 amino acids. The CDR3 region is CASSPPRRGSMDNEQFF. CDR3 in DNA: TGTGCCAGCAGCCCCCCCCGTCGGGGGAGCATGGACAATGAGCAGTTCTTC.

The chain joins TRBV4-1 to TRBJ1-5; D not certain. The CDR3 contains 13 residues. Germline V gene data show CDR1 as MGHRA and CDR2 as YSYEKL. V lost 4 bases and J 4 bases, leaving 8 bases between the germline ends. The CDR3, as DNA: TGCGCCAGCAGCCGACTCGAGAATCAGCCCCAGCATTTT. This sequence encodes CASSRLENQPQHF.

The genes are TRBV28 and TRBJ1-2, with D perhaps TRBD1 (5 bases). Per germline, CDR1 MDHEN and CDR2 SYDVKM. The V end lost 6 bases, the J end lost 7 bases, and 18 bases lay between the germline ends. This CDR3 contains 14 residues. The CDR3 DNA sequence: TGTGCCAGCAGCTCCCGCGTGGGGCTTGCTGGCTACACCTTC. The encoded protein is CASSSRVGLAGYTF.

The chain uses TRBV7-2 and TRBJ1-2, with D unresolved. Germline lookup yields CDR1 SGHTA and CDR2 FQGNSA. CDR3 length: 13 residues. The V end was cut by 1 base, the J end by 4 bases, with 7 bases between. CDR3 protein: CASSLDEVYGYTF. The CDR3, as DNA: TGTGCCAGCAGCTTAGACGAGGTCTATGGCTACACCTTC.

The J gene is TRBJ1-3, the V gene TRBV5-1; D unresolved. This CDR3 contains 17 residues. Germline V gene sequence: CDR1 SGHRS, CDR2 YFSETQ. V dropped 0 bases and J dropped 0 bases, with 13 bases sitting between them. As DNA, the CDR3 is TGCGCCAGCAGCTTGGATGAGGTTGACCGCTCTGGAAACACCATATATTTT. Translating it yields CASSLDEVDRSGNTIYF.

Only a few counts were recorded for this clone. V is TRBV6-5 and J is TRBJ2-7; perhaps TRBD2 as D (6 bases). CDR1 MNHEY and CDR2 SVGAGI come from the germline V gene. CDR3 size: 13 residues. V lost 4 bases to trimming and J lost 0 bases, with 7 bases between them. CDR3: CASSWGVSYEQYF. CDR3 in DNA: TGTGCCAGCAGTTGGGGGGTCTCCTACGAGCAGTACTTC.

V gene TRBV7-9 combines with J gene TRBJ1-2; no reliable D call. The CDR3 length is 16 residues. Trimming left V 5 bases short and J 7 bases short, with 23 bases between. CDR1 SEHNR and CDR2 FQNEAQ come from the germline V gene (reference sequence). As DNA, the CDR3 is TGTGCCAGCAGCACTAGCCGTGGAGGGAAGGGCCCTGGCTACACCTTC. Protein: CASSTSRGGKGPGYTF. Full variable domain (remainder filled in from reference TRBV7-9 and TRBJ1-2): DTGVSQNPRHKITKRGQNVTFRCDPISEHNRLYWYRQTLGQGPEFLTYFQNEAQLEKSRLLSDRFSAERPKGSFSTLEIQRTEQGDSAMYLCASSTSRGGKGPGYTFGSGTRLTVV.